These 8 T cell receptor beta chains came from one sample sequenced in a study of T cell repertoires in breast cancer. The expanded emulsion RT-PCR method captured paired alpha and beta chains from CD8+ T cells. Unpaired genes were suppressed by blocking oligonucleotides during a second nested PCR. TCRdb ran MiXCR on the emulsion pairing reads and lists one entry per CDR3 protein. The data hold about 40,000 distinct CDR3 sequences, with around 45% observed a single time. Sequencing used CD8+ T cells. These receptors came from a pool of human donors with breast cancer or a healthy control (not recorded which).

The chain employs TRBV24-1 and TRBJ2-2, with 7 positions matching TRBD2. The CDR3 runs to 13 residues. The J segment lost 3 bases and the V segment lost 8 bases, leaving 2 bases of the junction unmatched. Germline V gene sequence: CDR1 KGHDR, CDR2 SFDVKD. In DNA form, the CDR3 reads TGTGCCACCAAGGGAGGGGACACCGGGGAGCTGTTTTTT. It is translated as CATKGGDTGELFF.

This chain links TRBV19 with TRBJ1-5; D gene unclear. Germline V CDR1 and CDR2: LNHDA, SQIVND (reference sequence). This CDR3 is 13 amino acids long. V was shortened by 5 bases and J by 7 bases, with 12 bases between the two germline ends. For the CDR3, the DNA is TGTGCCAGTAGTCCTAGTAGTTGGCAGCCCCAGCATTTT. It is translated as CASSPSSWQPQHF. The full variable domain, its missing parts supplied by reference TRBV19 and TRBJ1-5, is DGGITQSPKYLFRKEGQNVTLSCEQNLNHDAMYWYRQDPGQGLRLIYYSQIVNDFQKGDIAEGYSVSREKKESFPLTVTSAQKNPTAFYLCASSPSSWQPQHFGDGTRLSIL.

The chain carries TRBV7-9 and TRBJ1-5; D is possibly TRBD1 (6 bases). Deletions cut 4 bases from V and 9 bases from J, with 10 bases between. The length of the CDR3 is 12 residues. CDR1 is SEHNR, CDR2 FQNEAQ, per germline (reference sequence). The CDR3 loop reads CASSSGGRPQHF. Here the CDR3 DNA reads TGTGCCAGCAGCTCGGGGGGGCGGCCCCAGCATTTT. The variable domain in full, with the rest retrieved from reference TRBV7-9 and TRBJ1-5, is DTGVSQNPRHKITKRGQNVTFRCDPISEHNRLYWYRQTLGQGPEFLTYFQNEAQLEKSRLLSDRFSAERPKGSFSTLEIQRTEQGDSAMYLCASSSGGRPQHFGDGTRLSIL.

The count of this clonotype is one. The chain joins TRBV6-6 to TRBJ1-1; D is undetermined. The CDR3 loop spans 11 amino acids. From germline, CDR1 is MNHNY and CDR2 SVGAGI (reference sequence). The CDR3 loop reads CESRYNTEAFF. The CDR3 bases are TGTGAGAGTAGATATAACACTGAAGCTTTCTTT.

Relative to its sample, this clonotype is medium-sized. The CDR3 sequence: CATSWDFHHSYEQYF. CDR3 DNA: TGTGCCACCTCATGGGACTTTCATCACTCCTACGAGCAGTACTTC. This chain uses TRBV12-3 or TRBV12-4 with TRBJ2-7; perhaps TRBD2 as D (6 bases). V was clipped by 10 bases and J by 0 bases, with 19 bases between them. This CDR3 contains 15 residues.

This clonotype was counted at least ten times. V usage is TRBV6-1 and J usage is TRBJ2-2, with 10 bases identical to TRBD2. The length of the CDR3 is 14 residues. The J segment lost 4 bases and the V segment lost 10 bases, leaving 6 bases of the junction unmatched. The germline V gene has CDR1 MNHNS and CDR2 SASEGT. The CDR3 reads CATWTSGVTGELFF. The CDR3 DNA is TGTGCCACCTGGACTAGCGGTGTCACCGGGGAGCTGTTTTTT.

The gene calls are TRBV11-3 and TRBJ1-3, with D tentatively TRBD1 (5 bases). V lost 6 bases to trimming and J lost 0 bases, with 6 bases between them. In germline, CDR1 is SGHNT, CDR2 YENEEA. The CDR3 has 13 amino acids. The CDR3 nucleotides read TGTGCCAGCAGTGGGGGCTCTGGAAACACCATATATTTT. Translating gives CASSGGSGNTIYF.

The rearrangement joins TRBV20-1 to TRBJ2-1; 10 bases are shared with TRBD2. The CDR3 covers 16 residues. Germline values: CDR1 DFQATT, CDR2 SNEGSKA (reference sequence). V lost 3 bases, J lost 6 bases, and 11 bases stayed unmatched. The CDR3 is CSARGTSSGRANEQFF. The CDR3 DNA follows: TGCAGTGCTAGGGGTACTTCCAGCGGGAGGGCCAATGAGCAGTTCTTC.